This TCR beta chain was recovered during a study of T-cell memory formation after mild COVID-19. TCRdb re-called the 5' RACE reads through MiXCR, storing one row per CDR3 protein. Altogether over 350,000 distinct CDR3 sequences are present, approximately 15% being singletons, with the ten largest covering about a fifth. A few counts support this clonotype. This CDR3 has 14 residues. Germline loops: CDR1 LGHNA, CDR2 YSLEER. V was shortened by 0 bases and J by 6 bases, with 10 bases between the two germline ends. What was sequenced was PBMCs or a T cell subset sorted from them (not recorded which). This sequence originates from a man aged 18 to 30 who had mild COVID-19 (a few samples of this study predate the infection). Cell type and time point are not known. The chain joins TRBV4-3 to TRBJ2-3; no definite D call. As DNA, the CDR3 is TGCGCCAGCAGCCAAGATTTTTTCGGGGATACGCAGTATTTT. This translates into CASSQDFFGDTQYF.